This T cell receptor (beta chain) was captured by sequencing in a study of shared clonotypes between healthy human individuals (dated by TCRdb to 2020 to 2021). In terms of the full investigation: The cohort included three men and a couple of women between 18 and 49 years of age. For each donor, CD4 naive and CD4 memory were each given three plates, CD8 naive was given two plates, and CD8 memory was given one plate. Blood TCR repertoires of about five healthy adults were deeply sequenced to estimate repertoire size and the extent of clonotype sharing between individuals. To increase sequencing depth and limit assay-specific biases, TCR repertoire library preparation and sequencing were carried out by different laboratories using diverse techniques. Per donor, leukapheresis produced somewhere between about 0.9 and 10 billion PBMCs. Beyond this particular receptor, the publication reports: Naive subsets generally had larger estimated clonotype richness than memory subsets. Compared with non-shared clonotypes, the clonotypes found in all four sorted-subset donors had higher generation probabilities. Sampling was restricted to blood, and TCR repertoires in tissue are likely to differ from TCR repertoires in blood. Because the study included a small number of donors, the genetic and exposure-history diversity represented was limited. Sharing across several donors was observed for roughly 5.4% of naive CD4, less than 4% of naive CD8, over 2% of memory CD4, and around 0.4% of memory CD8 clonotypes. Pairwise subsampling led to the expectation that sequencing depth would affect the degree of clonotype sharing among donors. Even with the large sequencing depth, rarefaction of the sorted-subset datasets indicated that sequencing was incomplete.

Using the deep immunoSEQ assay, TCR CDR3 regions were amplified from genomic DNA by multiplex PCR. Extracted genomic DNA from each cell subset was distributed evenly across all wells of several immunoSEQ 96-well plates, and each plate was treated as a replicate. For sorted subsets, each replicate PCR was loaded with around 220 ng genomic DNA, equivalent to 30,000 or so T cell genomes. Purified libraries were measured with a Qubit 3.0 fluorometer, size-checked on a Bioanalyzer 2100, and measured again with the KAPA Library Quantification kit. A separate single-read 150-cycle Illumina NextSeq 550 flow cell was used to sequence each immunoSEQ 96-well plate. The study's processing was this. Because only junctional sequences without quality scores were contained in the immunoSEQ output, filtering matching that applied to full-length reads could not be performed. To assign V/J genes and CDR3, sequences were annotated against IMGT germline references using PyIR, a Python wrapper for IgBLAST v1.9. Reads were removed for weak V/J assignments (E-value above 1e-6), missing CDR3, stop codons, out-of-frame junctions, or ambiguous translated residues. A V3J clonotype was defined by an identical inferred V gene, J gene, and CDR3 amino acid sequence. The percentage overlap between two repertoires was calculated by dividing the number of shared unique clonotypes by the size of the smaller repertoire. RTK rarefaction, the Chao1 estimator, and Recon v2.1 estimates of unobserved clonotypes were used to assess repertoire richness. OLGA was used to compute generation probabilities for all TCRbeta clonotypes that the gDNA method yielded from a handful of donors. TCRdb retrieved this table from immuneACCESS and kept in-frame rearrangements only. Not all clones are present; in checked studies, unresolved V genes account for under half, and no reason is known for the remainder. V and J calls and clone size follow that table, whereas D and trimming were derived from the DNA. This sample lists about 2.4 million clones; approximately 93% were detected once. The ten largest make up around 0.37% of the sample.

Turning to this clone: Its antigen target is currently unknown. Per-base qualities were not stored, and no clone one base away is much larger.

The donors were healthy, HIV-negative adults with no recently reported acute infections or vaccinations. All donors were Caucasian adults living in Nashville, Tennessee, USA. CD4+ T cells were enriched by magnetic negative selection; naive cells were then positively selected on CD45RA, and the negative fraction formed the memory subset. Blood was obtained by leukapheresis, after which PBMCs were separated by Ficoll-Histopaque density gradient centrifugation and cryopreserved in liquid nitrogen vapor phase. Purity and quantity of every magnetically sorted T cell population were checked by analytical flow cytometry. From each sorted fraction, genomic DNA was isolated and quantified by UV absorbance on a Nanodrop 2000c. This TCR derives from a young man in good health. Some clones in this sample may be carry-over from other donors' samples. Sequenced sample: naive CD4+ T cells from PBMCs. Read against the paper, the sample's cell subset or site label means: CD45RA+ positively selected.

The DNA sequence is given as TGTGCCAGTAACGTGGCGCGGAACCATTCACCCCTCCACTTT. It codes for CASNVARNHSPLHF. The rearranged chain carries TRBV19 and TRBJ1-6; the D gene remains uncertain. The V end loses 7 bases and the J end loses 8 bases, and a stretch of 15 bases separates them. As encoded in the germline V gene (reference sequence), CDR1 is LNHDA while CDR2 is SQIVND. The CDR3, from cysteine to phenylalanine, totals 14 residues. CDR3 DNA only is kept here, 42 bases in frame from base 1.